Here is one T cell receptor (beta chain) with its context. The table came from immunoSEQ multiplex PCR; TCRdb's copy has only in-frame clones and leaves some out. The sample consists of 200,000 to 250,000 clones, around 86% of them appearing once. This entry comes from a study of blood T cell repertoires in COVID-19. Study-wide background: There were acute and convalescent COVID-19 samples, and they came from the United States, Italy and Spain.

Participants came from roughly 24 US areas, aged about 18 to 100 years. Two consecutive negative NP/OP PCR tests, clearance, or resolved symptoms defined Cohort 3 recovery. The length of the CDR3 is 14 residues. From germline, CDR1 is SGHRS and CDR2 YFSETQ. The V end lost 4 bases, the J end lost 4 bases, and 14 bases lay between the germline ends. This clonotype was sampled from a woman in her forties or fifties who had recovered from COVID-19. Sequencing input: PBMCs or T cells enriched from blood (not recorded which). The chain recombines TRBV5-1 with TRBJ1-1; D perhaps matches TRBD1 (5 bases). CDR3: CASSRGTQSTEAFF. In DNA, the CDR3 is TGCGCCAGCAGCCGCGGGACTCAATCCACTGAAGCTTTCTTT.